Listed here is a single T cell receptor beta chain. This sample's TCRbeta library carried unique molecular identifier barcodes. TCRdb fed the PCR reads into MiXCR, producing one record per CDR3 protein. The sample includes under 300,000 distinct CDR3 sequences, more than 7.5% of them seen just once. This specimen comes from a study of T-cell reconstitution after alpha-beta-depleted transplantation in children. The receptor comes from a human donor who donated a stem cell graft to a child with SCID. This material consisted of PBMCs from the stem cell graft donor, taken from the stem cell graft.

Here the CDR3 DNA reads TGTGCCAGCAGCGTAGCTACGGATACCTACGAGCAGTACTTC. It is translated as CASSVATDTYEQYF. The chain recombines TRBV9 with TRBJ2-7; D ambiguous. Germline V gene lookup returns CDR1 SGDLS and CDR2 YYNGEE. The CDR3 runs 14 residues. The V gene lost 0 bases and the J gene lost 2 bases, with 9 bases spanning the gap. Full variable domain (rest looked up from reference TRBV9 and TRBJ2-7): DSGVTQTPKHLITATGQRVTLRCSPRSGDLSVYWYQQSLDQGLQFLIQYYNGEERAKGNILERFSAQQFPDLHSELNLSSLELGDSALYFCASSVATDTYEQYFGPGTRLTVT.